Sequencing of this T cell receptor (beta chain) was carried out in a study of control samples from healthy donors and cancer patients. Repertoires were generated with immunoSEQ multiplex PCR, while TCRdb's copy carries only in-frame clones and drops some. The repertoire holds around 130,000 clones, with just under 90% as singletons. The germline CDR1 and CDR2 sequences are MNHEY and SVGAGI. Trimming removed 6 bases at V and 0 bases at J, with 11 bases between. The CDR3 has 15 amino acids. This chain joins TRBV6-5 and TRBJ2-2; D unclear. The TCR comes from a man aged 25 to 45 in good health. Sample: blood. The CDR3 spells CASRNGRANTGELFF. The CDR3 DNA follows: TGTGCCAGCAGGAATGGACGGGCGAACACCGGGGAGCTGTTTTTT.